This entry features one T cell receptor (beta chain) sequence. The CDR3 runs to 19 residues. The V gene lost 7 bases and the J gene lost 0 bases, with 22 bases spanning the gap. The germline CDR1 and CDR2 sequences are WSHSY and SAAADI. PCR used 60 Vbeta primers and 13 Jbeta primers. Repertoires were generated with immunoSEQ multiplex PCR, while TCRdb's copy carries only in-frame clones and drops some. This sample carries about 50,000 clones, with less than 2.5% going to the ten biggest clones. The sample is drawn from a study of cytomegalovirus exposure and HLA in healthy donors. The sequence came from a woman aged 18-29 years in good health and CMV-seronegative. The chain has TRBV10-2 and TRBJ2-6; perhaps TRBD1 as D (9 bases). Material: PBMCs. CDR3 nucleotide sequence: TGCGCCAGCATCCGGGAGGGGACAGGGTGGAACTCTGGGGCCAACGTCCTGACTTTC. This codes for CASIREGTGWNSGANVLTF.